This TCR beta chain was identified in a study of T-cell reconstitution after alpha-beta-depleted transplantation in children. Overall study findings and caveats: One year after transplant, T-cell counts and diversity came mostly from newly produced T cells.

TCRbeta library construction was performed incorporating unique molecular identifiers. TCRdb independently ran MiXCR on the PCR reads; one entry per CDR3 protein. Of about a million distinct CDR3 sequences listed, about 30% are singletons. From germline, CDR1 is SGHRS and CDR2 YFSETQ. Trimming pared 2 bases from V and 5 bases from J, leaving 8 bases between. The CDR3 loop spans 13 amino acids. This clonotype has a handful of counts. The target antigen is unknown. This rearrangement joins TRBV5-1 to TRBJ2-1; D is perhaps TRBD1 (5 bases). The sequence derives from a boy under two years old who had a stem cell transplant for SCID, so the T cells may come from the graft donor. Here the sequenced sample was PBMCs, mostly from graft donor cells, taken 360 days after TCRalphabeta/CD19-depleted stem cell transplant. The DNA of the CDR3 is TGCGCCAGCAGCTTTGGACACAACAATGAGCAGTTCTTC. This codes for CASSFGHNNEQFF.